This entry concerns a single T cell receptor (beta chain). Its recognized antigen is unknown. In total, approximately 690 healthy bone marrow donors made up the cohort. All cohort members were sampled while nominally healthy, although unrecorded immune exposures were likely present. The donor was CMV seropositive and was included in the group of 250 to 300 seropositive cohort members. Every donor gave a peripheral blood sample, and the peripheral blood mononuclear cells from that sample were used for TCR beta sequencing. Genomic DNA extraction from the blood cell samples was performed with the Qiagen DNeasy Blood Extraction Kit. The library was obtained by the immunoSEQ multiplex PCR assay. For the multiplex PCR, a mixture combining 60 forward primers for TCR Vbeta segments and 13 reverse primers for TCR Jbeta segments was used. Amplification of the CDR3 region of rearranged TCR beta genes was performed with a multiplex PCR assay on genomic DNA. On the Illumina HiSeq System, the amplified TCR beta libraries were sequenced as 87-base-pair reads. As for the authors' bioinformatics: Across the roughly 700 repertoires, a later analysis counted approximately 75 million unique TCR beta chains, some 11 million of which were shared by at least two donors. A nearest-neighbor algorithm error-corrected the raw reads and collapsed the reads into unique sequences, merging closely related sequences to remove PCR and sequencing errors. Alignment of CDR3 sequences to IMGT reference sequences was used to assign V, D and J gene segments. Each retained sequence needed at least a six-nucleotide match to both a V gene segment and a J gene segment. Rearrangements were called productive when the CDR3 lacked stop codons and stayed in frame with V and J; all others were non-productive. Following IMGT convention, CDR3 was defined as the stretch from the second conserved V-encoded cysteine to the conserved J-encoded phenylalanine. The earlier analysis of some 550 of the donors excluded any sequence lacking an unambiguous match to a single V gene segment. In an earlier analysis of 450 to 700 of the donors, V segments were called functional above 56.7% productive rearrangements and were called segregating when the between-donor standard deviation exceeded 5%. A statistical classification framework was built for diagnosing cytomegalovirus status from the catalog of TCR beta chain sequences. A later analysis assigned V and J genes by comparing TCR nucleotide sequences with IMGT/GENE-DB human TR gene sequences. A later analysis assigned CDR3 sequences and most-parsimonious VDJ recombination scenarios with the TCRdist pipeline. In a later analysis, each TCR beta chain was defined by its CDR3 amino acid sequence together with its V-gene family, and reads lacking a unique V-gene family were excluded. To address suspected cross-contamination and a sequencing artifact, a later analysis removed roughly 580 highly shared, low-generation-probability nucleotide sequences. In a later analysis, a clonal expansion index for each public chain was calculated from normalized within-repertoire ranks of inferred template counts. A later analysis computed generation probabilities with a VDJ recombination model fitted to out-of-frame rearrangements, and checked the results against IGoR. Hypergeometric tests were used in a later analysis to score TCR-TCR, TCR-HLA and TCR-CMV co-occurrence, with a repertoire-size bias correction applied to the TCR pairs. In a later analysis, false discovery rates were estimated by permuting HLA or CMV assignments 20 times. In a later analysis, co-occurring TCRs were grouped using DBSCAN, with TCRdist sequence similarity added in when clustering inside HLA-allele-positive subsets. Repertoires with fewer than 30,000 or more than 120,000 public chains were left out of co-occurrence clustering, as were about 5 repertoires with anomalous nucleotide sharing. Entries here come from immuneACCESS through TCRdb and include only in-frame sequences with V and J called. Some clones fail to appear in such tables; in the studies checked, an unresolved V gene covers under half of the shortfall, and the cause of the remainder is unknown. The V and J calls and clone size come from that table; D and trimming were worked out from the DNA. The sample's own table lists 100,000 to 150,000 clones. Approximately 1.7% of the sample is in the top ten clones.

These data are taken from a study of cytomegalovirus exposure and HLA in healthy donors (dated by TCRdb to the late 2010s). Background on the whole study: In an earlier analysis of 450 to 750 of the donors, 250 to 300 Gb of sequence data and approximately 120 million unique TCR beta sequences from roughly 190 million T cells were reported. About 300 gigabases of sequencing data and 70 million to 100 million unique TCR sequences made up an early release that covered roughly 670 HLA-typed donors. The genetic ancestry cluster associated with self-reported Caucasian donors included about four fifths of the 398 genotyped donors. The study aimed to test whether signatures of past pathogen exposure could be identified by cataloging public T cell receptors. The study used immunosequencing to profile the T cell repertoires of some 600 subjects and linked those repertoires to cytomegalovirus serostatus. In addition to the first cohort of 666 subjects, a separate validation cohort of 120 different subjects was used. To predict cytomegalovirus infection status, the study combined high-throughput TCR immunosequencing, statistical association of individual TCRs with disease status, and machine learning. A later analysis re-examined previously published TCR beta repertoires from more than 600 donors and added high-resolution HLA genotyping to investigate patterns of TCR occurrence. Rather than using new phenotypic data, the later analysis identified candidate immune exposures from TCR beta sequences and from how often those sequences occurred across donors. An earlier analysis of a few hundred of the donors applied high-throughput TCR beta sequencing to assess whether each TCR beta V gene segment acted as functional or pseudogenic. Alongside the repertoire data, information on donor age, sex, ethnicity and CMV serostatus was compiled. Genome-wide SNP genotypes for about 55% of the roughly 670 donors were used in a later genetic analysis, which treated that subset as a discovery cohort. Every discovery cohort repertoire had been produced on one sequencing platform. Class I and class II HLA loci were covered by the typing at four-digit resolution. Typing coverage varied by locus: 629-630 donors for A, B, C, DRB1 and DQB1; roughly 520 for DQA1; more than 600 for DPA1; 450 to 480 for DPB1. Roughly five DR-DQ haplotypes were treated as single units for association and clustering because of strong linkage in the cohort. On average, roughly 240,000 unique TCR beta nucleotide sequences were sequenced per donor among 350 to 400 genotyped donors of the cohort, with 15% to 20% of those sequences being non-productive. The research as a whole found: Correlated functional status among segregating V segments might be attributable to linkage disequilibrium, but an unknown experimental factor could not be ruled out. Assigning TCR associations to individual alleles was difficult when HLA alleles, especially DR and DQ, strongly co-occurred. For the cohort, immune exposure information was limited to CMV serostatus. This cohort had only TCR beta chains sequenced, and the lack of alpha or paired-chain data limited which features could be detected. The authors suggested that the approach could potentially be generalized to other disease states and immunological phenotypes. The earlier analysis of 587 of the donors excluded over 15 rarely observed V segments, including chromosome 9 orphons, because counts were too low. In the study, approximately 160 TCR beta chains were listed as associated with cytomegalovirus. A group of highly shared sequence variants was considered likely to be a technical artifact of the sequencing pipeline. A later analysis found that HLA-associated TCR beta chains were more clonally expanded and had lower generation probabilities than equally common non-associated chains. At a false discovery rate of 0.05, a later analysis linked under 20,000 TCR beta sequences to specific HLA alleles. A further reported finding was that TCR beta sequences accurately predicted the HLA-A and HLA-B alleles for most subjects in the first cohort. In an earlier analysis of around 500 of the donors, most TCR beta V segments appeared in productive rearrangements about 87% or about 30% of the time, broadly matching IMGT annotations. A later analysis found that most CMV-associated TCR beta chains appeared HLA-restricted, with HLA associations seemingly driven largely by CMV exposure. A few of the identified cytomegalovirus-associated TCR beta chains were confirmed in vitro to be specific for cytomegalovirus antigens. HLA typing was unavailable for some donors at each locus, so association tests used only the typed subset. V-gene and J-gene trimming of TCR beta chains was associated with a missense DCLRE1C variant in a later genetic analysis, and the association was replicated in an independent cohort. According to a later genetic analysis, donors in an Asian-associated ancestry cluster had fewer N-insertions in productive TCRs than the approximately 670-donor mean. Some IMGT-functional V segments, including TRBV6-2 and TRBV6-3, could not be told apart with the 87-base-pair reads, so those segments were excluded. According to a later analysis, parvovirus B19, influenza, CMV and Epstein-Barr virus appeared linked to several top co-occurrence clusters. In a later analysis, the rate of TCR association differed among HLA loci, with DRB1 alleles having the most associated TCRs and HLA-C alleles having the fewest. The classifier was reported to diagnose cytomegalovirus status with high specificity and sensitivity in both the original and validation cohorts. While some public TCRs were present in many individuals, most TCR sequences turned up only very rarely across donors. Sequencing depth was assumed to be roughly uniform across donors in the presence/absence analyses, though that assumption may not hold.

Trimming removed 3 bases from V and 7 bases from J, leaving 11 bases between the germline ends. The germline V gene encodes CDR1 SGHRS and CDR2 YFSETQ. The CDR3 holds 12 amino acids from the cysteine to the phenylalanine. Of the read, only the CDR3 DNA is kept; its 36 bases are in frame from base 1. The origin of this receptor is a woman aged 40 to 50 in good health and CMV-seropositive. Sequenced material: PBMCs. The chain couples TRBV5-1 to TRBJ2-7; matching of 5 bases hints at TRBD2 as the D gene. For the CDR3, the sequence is CASSSQEAEQYF. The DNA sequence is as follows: TGCGCCAGCAGCTCTCAGGAGGCGGAGCAGTACTTC.